Listed below are T cell receptor beta chains from one sample, sequenced in a study of brain T cells in children with intractable seizures. Method: immunoSEQ multiplex PCR; TCRdb's copy keeps in-frame clones and lacks some. This table has 340,000 or so clones, about 93% appearing once. Sequencing used peripheral blood, obtained less than 6 months after surgery. These receptors all come from a boy less than two years old with tuberous sclerosis and intractable seizures. The CDR3 runs from the conserved cysteine through the conserved F or W. The D gene is left open where the match is weak. Rows give clone size only sometimes, using once, few, many, or a class for an expanded clone.

d_gene,v_gene,abundance,j_gene,CDR3aa,CDR3nt
TRBD2,TRBV4-1,-,TRBJ2-5,CASSPRTSGEYQETQYF,TGCGCCAGCAGCCCGAGGACTAGCGGGGAGTACCAAGAGACCCAGTACTTC
-,TRBV12-3/TRBV12-4,-,TRBJ1-1,CASSFIGTEAFF,TGTGCCAGCAGTTTTATTGGCACTGAAGCTTTCTTT
-,TRBV6-4,-,TRBJ2-1,CASSDSRGGSYNEQFF,TGTGCCAGCAGTGATTCGAGGGGAGGATCCTACAATGAGCAGTTCTTC
TRBD2,TRBV30,-,TRBJ2-3,CAWSVAGSTDTQYF,TGTGCCTGGAGTGTAGCGGGGAGCACAGATACGCAGTATTTT
-,TRBV6-6,-,TRBJ1-1,CASSSQGRAFRTEAFF,TGTGCCAGCAGTTCCCAAGGACGGGCCTTCCGAACTGAAGCTTTCTTT
TRBD1,TRBV18,-,TRBJ1-1,CASSPPAGQGGVGLNTEAFF,TGTGCCAGCTCACCTCCGGCGGGACAGGGGGGAGTGGGACTGAACACTGAAGCTTTCTTT
-,TRBV13,-,TRBJ1-1,CASSSQGFQAFF,TGTGCCAGCAGCTCCCAGGGTTTTCAGGCTTTCTTT
-,TRBV19,-,TRBJ1-5,CASSIEGQNQPQHF,TGTGCCAGTAGTATTGAGGGCCAAAATCAGCCCCAGCATTTT
-,TRBV6-5,-,TRBJ1-1,CASSPFNRDTEAFF,TGTGCCAGCAGTCCTTTCAACAGGGACACTGAAGCTTTCTTT
TRBD2,TRBV30,-,TRBJ2-7,CAWSVAGTGGIRQYF,TGTGCCTGGAGTGTTGCAGGGACGGGGGGGATTCGGCAGTACTTC
-,TRBV18,-,TRBJ2-7,CASSPLVSVRPGEQYF,TGTGCCAGCTCACCATTGGTGAGTGTTCGCCCAGGCGAGCAGTACTTC
-,TRBV6-2/TRBV6-3,-,TRBJ2-2,CASSRQKRQTDTGELFF,TGTGCCAGCAGTAGACAAAAACGACAGACCGACACCGGGGAGCTGTTTTTT
-,TRBV29-1,-,TRBJ2-1,CSVSSGDYNEQFF,TGCAGCGTTAGTTCGGGGGACTACAATGAGCAGTTCTTC
-,TRBV12-3/TRBV12-4,-,TRBJ1-5,CASSFTGNQPQHF,TGTGCCAGCAGTTTCACAGGCAATCAGCCCCAGCATTTT
-,TRBV11-1,-,TRBJ2-5,CASSLELGVQETQYF,TGTGCCAGCAGCTTAGAGCTCGGGGTCCAAGAGACCCAGTACTTC
-,TRBV5-6,-,TRBJ1-5,CASAQGRGNQPQHF,TGTGCCAGCGCCCAGGGGAGGGGCAATCAGCCCCAGCATTTT
-,TRBV28,once,TRBJ1-1,CASGRGNTEAFF,TGTGCCAGTGGGAGGGGAAACACTGAAGCTTTCTTT
TRBD1,TRBV6-1,-,TRBJ1-2,CASSVPTGQGAYNGYTF,TGTGCCAGCAGTGTCCCCACCGGACAGGGGGCTTATAATGGCTACACCTTC
-,TRBV13,-,TRBJ2-7,CASSFGTSTYEQYF,TGTGCCAGCAGCTTCGGGACTTCCACCTACGAGCAGTACTTC
TRBD1,TRBV2,-,TRBJ1-1,CASSYRQGGTEAFF,TGTGCCAGCAGTTATAGACAGGGGGGGACTGAAGCTTTCTTT
-,TRBV15,-,TRBJ2-5,CATSKGRETQYF,TGTGCCACCAGCAAAGGTCGTGAGACCCAGTACTTC
-,TRBV4-1,once,TRBJ1-1,CASSQVQAPMNTEAFF,TGCGCCAGCAGCCAAGTACAGGCGCCCATGAACACTGAAGCTTTCTTT
-,TRBV18,-,TRBJ1-4,CASSPIMVTNEKLFF,TGTGCCAGCTCACCAATCATGGTGACTAATGAAAAACTGTTTTTT
-,TRBV6-5,-,TRBJ1-2,CASKSQEPYGYTF,TGTGCCAGCAAGTCCCAAGAGCCCTATGGCTACACCTTC
-,TRBV30,-,TRBJ1-5,CAWGLGGPSQPQHF,TGTGCCTGGGGACTTGGAGGCCCGAGCCAGCCCCAGCATTTT
TRBD2,TRBV2,once,TRBJ2-5,CASNPGLAGSLLETQYF,TGTGCCAGCAACCCCGGACTAGCGGGGAGTCTTTTGGAGACCCAGTACTTC
-,TRBV9,once,TRBJ1-5,CASSDSADNQPQHF,TGTGCCAGCAGCGACTCGGCAGACAATCAGCCCCAGCATTTT
-,TRBV5-6,few,TRBJ2-7,CASSLLTGSYEQYF,TGTGCCAGCAGCTTGCTTACAGGGTCCTACGAGCAGTACTTC
-,TRBV5-1,-,TRBJ2-7,CASSPGLSYEQYF,TGCGCCAGCAGCCCGGGACTCTCCTACGAGCAGTACTTC
-,TRBV5-8,-,TRBJ1-6,CASSRLDRSFYNSPLHF,TGTGCCAGCAGCAGGTTGGACAGAAGTTTCTATAATTCACCCCTCCACTTT
-,TRBV12-3/TRBV12-4,few,TRBJ1-2,CASSSGVYGYTF,TGTGCCAGCAGTTCGGGGGTCTATGGCTACACCTTC
-,TRBV6-1,-,TRBJ1-2,CASSDAIPPRNYGYTF,TGTGCCAGCAGTGATGCTATTCCACCGAGAAACTATGGCTACACCTTC
-,TRBV5-4,-,TRBJ1-1,CASSPPTATMNTEAFF,TGTGCCAGCAGCCCCCCGACAGCCACCATGAACACTGAAGCTTTCTTT
-,TRBV9,-,TRBJ2-5,CASGARPQETQYF,TGTGCCAGCGGCGCGAGGCCCCAAGAGACCCAGTACTTC
-,TRBV30,-,TRBJ1-5,CAWILTSDQPQHF,TGTGCCTGGATTTTAACGTCCGATCAGCCCCAGCATTTT
-,TRBV21-1,-,TRBJ2-7,CASSKQIRENEQYF,TGTGCCAGCAGCAAACAAATTAGGGAAAACGAGCAGTACTTC
-,TRBV9,-,TRBJ1-6,CASSVAWSSYNSPLHF,TGTGCCAGCAGCGTGGCGTGGAGCTCCTATAATTCACCCCTCCACTTT
-,TRBV7-2,-,TRBJ1-4,CASSLTGAGEKLFF,TGTGCCAGCAGCTTGACAGGCGCCGGTGAAAAACTGTTTTTT
-,TRBV28,-,TRBJ2-7,CASSHRWIWDYEQYF,TGTGCCAGCAGTCACCGGTGGATTTGGGACTACGAGCAGTACTTC
-,TRBV7-6,-,TRBJ2-1,CASSLALGGYNEQFF,TGTGCCAGCAGCTTAGCCCTGGGGGGCTACAATGAGCAGTTCTTC
-,TRBV6-5,-,TRBJ1-2,CASKPAGYYGYTF,TGTGCCAGCAAACCCGCCGGGTACTATGGCTACACCTTC
TRBD1,TRBV11-2,-,TRBJ1-2,CASSPGQLSYGYTF,TGTGCCAGCAGCCCGGGACAGCTTTCCTATGGCTACACCTTC
-,TRBV13,-,TRBJ2-7,CASSFRGREAYEQYF,TGTGCCAGCAGCTTTAGGGGCAGGGAAGCCTACGAGCAGTACTTC
TRBD1,TRBV27,-,TRBJ2-7,CASSPQDRGEQYF,TGTGCCAGCAGTCCCCAAGACAGGGGCGAGCAGTACTTC
-,TRBV19,-,TRBJ1-5,CATLPRNPLYSNQPQHF,TGTGCCACCCTGCCCCGGAACCCGCTGTATAGCAATCAGCCCCAGCATTTT
-,TRBV5-4,-,TRBJ2-2,CASSSLVTGELFF,TGTGCCAGCAGTAGTCTAGTAACCGGGGAGCTGTTTTTT
TRBD1,TRBV28,-,TRBJ1-5,CASSLPGTDYNQPQHF,TGTGCCAGCAGTTTGCCCGGGACAGATTACAATCAGCCCCAGCATTTT
-,TRBV2,-,TRBJ2-7,CASRRTGSSYEQYF,TGTGCCAGCAGGAGAACAGGGAGCTCCTACGAGCAGTACTTC
-,TRBV20-1,-,TRBJ2-5,CSARQGETQYF,TGCAGTGCTAGGCAGGGAGAGACCCAGTACTTC
-,TRBV3-1/TRBV3-2,-,TRBJ1-2,CASSHRQNYGYTF,TGTGCCAGCAGCCACCGACAGAACTATGGCTACACCTTC
TRBD1,TRBV5-4,-,TRBJ2-7,CASSLEGTGRYEQYF,TGTGCCAGCAGCTTGGAAGGGACAGGGAGATACGAGCAGTACTTC
TRBD2,TRBV7-9,-,TRBJ2-3,CASSLEVAGGTDTQYF,TGTGCCAGCAGCTTAGAGGTAGCGGGAGGGACAGATACGCAGTATTTT
-,TRBV10-1,-,TRBJ2-7,CASTSYGPSDEQYF,TGCGCCAGCACCTCCTACGGCCCTAGCGACGAGCAGTACTTC
TRBD2,TRBV27,-,TRBJ2-7,CASSRTSGNSVQQYF,TGTGCCAGCAGCAGGACTAGCGGGAATTCCGTGCAGCAGTACTTC
TRBD1,TRBV11-2,-,TRBJ2-7,CASSLEGEDREYYEQYF,TGTGCCAGCAGCTTAGAAGGGGAGGACAGGGAATACTACGAGCAGTACTTC
TRBD1,TRBV10-3,few,TRBJ1-3,CASGGQQYSGNTIYF,TGTGCCTCAGGGGGACAGCAATACTCTGGAAACACCATATATTTT
TRBD1,TRBV4-1,-,TRBJ1-3,CASSQERDSGHRNTIYF,TGCGCCAGCAGCCAAGAACGGGACAGCGGACATAGAAACACCATATATTTT